Following are 28 T cell receptor beta chains from one sample sequenced in a study of T cell responses to AZD1222 COVID-19 vaccine. TCRdb's copy holds only in-frame clones and misses some; the assay was immunoSEQ multiplex PCR. The data contain roughly 150,000 clones, about nine tenths of them seen just once; the ten biggest clones take up roughly 1.6%. The sequencing here drew on peripheral blood, taken on day 0 of AZD1222 vaccination. The receptors come from an adult in good health.

This chain connects TRBV5-8 to TRBJ1-5; D not resolved. The V gene lost 4 bases and the J gene lost 3 bases, with 8 bases spanning the gap. The CDR3 runs 13 residues. Germline V gene lookup returns CDR1 SGHTS and CDR2 YDEGEE. The DNA of the CDR3 is TGTGCCAGCAGCGCCTTACACAATCAGCCCCAGCATTTT. Amino acids: CASSALHNQPQHF.

The CDR3 DNA reads TGTGCCAGCAGCTTTAGCTTTCTGGGGGAGACAGGGATCCTAGAGACCCAGTACTTC. It yields the protein CASSFSFLGETGILETQYF. The J gene is TRBJ2-5, the V gene TRBV7-6; TRBD1 aligns across 7 bases. V trimming: 3 bases; J trimming: 4 bases; junction bases outside the gene matches: 20. The CDR3 has 19 residues. The germline CDR1 and CDR2 sequences are SGHVS and FNYEAQ.

This clone was observed once. The rearrangement links TRBV4-1 to TRBJ1-1; D is unclear. Germline V gene data show CDR1 as MGHRA and CDR2 as YSYEKL. The CDR3 spans 16 residues. Deletions cut 4 bases from V and 0 bases from J, with 15 bases between. The CDR3 DNA follows: TGCGCCAGCAGCCTAGCAGGTCGTCCTATGAACACTGAAGCTTTCTTT. Its protein product is CASSLAGRPMNTEAFF.

The gene calls are TRBV10-1 and TRBJ2-1; 15 bases are a match to TRBD2. CDR3 length: 13 residues. The germline V gene encodes CDR1 WNHNN and CDR2 SYGVQD (reference sequence). Germline trimming cut 7 bases from V and 10 bases from J; bases unmatched to any gene: 2. The CDR3 sequence is CASNGLAGGEQFF. Here the CDR3 DNA reads TGCGCCAGCAACGGACTAGCGGGGGGGGAGCAGTTCTTC.

To note about this clone: Other DNA sequences in this specimen translate into the identical CDR3. CDR3 in DNA: TGTGCCAGCAGTAGGGACAGGGGACCTAACTATGGCTACACCTTC. Translated: CASSRDRGPNYGYTF. The gene calls are TRBV6-5 and TRBJ1-2; 10 bases are a match to TRBD1. Germline trimming cut 5 bases from V and 0 bases from J; bases unmatched to any gene: 3. The CDR3 is 15 amino acids. CDR1 MNHEY and CDR2 SVGAGI come from the germline V gene.

The rearrangement links TRBV12-5 to TRBJ2-7, with a weak D call TRBD1 (6 bases). This CDR3 has 12 amino acids. Germline CDR1 reads LGHNT; CDR2 reads FRNRAP. The CDR3 reads CASGTNSYEQYF. The CDR3 DNA follows: TGTGCCTCCGGGACAAATTCCTACGAGCAGTACTTC.

CDR3 nucleotide sequence: TGTGCCAGCAGTTACGGTAACTGGGGGGGGCGGTCAGATACGCAGTATTTT. It translates to CASSYGNWGGRSDTQYF. The chain uses TRBV6-2 or TRBV6-3 and TRBJ2-3; perhaps TRBD2 as D (7 bases). V was trimmed by 2 bases and J by 4 bases, leaving 19 bases between them. The CDR3 covers 17 residues. The germline gives CDR1 MNHEY, CDR2 SVGEGT.

V gene TRBV27 combines with J gene TRBJ1-1; D not certain. Germline V gene data show CDR1 as MNHEY and CDR2 as SMNVEV (reference sequence). CDR3 size: 13 residues. Trimming removed 5 bases from V and 3 bases from J, with 10 bases in between. CDR3 amino acids: CASSLGIYTEAFF. CDR3 DNA sequence: TGTGCCAGCAGTCTAGGGATCTACACTGAAGCTTTCTTT.

This chain uses TRBV28 with TRBJ2-7, with 9 nucleotides matching TRBD1. Germline V gene lookup returns CDR1 MDHEN and CDR2 SYDVKM. With 6 bases clipped from V and 5 bases from J, the junction kept 11 bases outside the gene matches. The CDR3 has 15 residues. As DNA, the CDR3 is TGTGCCAGCAGCCGAACCGGGACAGGGAAGGACGAGCAGTACTTC. It is translated as CASSRTGTGKDEQYF.

This rearrangement joins TRBV6-5 to TRBJ1-5; D perhaps matches TRBD1 (5 bases). V gave up 1 base and J gave up 6 bases, with 16 bases separating them. CDR3 length: 16 amino acids. The germline V gene has CDR1 MNHEY and CDR2 SVGAGI. CDR3 residues: CASSYYAKGVAQPQHF. In nucleotides, the CDR3 is TGTGCCAGCAGTTACTACGCTAAAGGGGTTGCTCAGCCCCAGCATTTT.

This rearrangement joins TRBV3-1 (or the pseudogene TRBV3-2) to TRBJ2-7; the D is unclear. The V end lost 0 bases, the J end lost 1 base, and 4 bases lay between the germline ends. CDR3 size: 13 residues. Germline V CDR1 and CDR2: LGHDT, YNNKEL (reference sequence). Here the CDR3 reads CASSQDVSYEQYF. The DNA of the CDR3 is TGTGCCAGCAGCCAAGATGTGTCCTACGAGCAGTACTTC.

This chain joins TRBV2 and TRBJ1-5; no clear D. Trimming pared 6 bases from V and 0 bases from J, leaving 6 bases between. Germline V gene sequence: CDR1 SNHLY, CDR2 FYNNEI. This CDR3 contains 13 residues. CDR3 nucleotide sequence: TGTGCCAGCAGAAGCTATAGCAATCAGCCCCAGCATTTT. Protein sequence: CASRSYSNQPQHF.

The rearrangement uses TRBV4-1 and TRBJ1-2; D might be TRBD1 (5 bases). The CDR3 covers 14 residues. Per the germline V gene, CDR1 is MGHRA and CDR2 is YSYEKL. The germline V and J ends were trimmed by 4 bases and 1 base, with 10 bases remaining between them. CDR3 DNA: TGCGCCAGCAGCCCCGGGGGAGTTAACTATGGCTACACCTTC. This gives the protein CASSPGGVNYGYTF.

This chain links TRBV3-1 (or the pseudogene TRBV3-2) with TRBJ1-2; D remains unclear. Trimming stripped 5 bases from V and 6 bases from J, with 16 bases between. The CDR3 sequence is 14 residues long. Germline V gene sequence: CDR1 LGHDT, CDR2 YNNKEL (reference sequence). For the CDR3, the DNA is TGTGCCAGCAGCTCCCGGACGACCCCAAATGGCTACACCTTC. It encodes CASSSRTTPNGYTF.

The chain links TRBV27 to TRBJ1-5, with a weak D call TRBD1 (6 bases). The CDR3 spans 14 residues. V was shortened by 1 base and J by 5 bases, with 9 bases between the two germline ends. Germline CDR1 reads MNHEY; CDR2 reads SMNVEV (reference sequence). Written as DNA, the CDR3 is TGTGCCAGCAGTTTATGGGGGGGCGATCAGCCCCAGCATTTT. It encodes CASSLWGGDQPQHF.

This sequence joins TRBV7-9 and TRBJ2-3, with 13 nucleotides matching TRBD2. CDR3 length equals 16 residues. V trimming: 5 bases; J trimming: 5 bases; junction bases outside the gene matches: 7. CDR1 is SEHNR, CDR2 FQNEAQ, per germline (reference sequence). CDR3 in DNA: TGTGCCAGCAGCATGGCGGGACTAGCGGGGCAAGATACGCAGTATTTT. Translation: CASSMAGLAGQDTQYF.

This CDR3 is CASSSTGVWGGYTF. CDR3 nucleotides: TGTGCCAGCAGTTCCACAGGGGTTTGGGGTGGCTACACCTTC. V usage is TRBV7-2 and J usage is TRBJ1-2, with 7 bases that match TRBD1. Trimming cost V 6 bases and J 7 bases; bases outside gene matches: 11. Germline V gene lookup returns CDR1 SGHTA and CDR2 FQGNSA. This CDR3 is built from 14 residues.

The chain links TRBV5-1 to TRBJ2-3; 7 nucleotides align to TRBD2. This CDR3 spans 14 amino acids. Germline V CDR1 and CDR2: SGHRS, YFSETQ. Unmatched junction bases numbered 4, after V lost 4 bases and J lost 2 bases. CDR3 coding DNA: TGCGCCAGCAGCCTTGGGACTACCACAGATACGCAGTATTTT. It specifies CASSLGTTTDTQYF.

J is TRBJ1-1 and V is TRBV11-2; 8 bases are a match to TRBD1. Germline assignment: CDR1 SGHAT and CDR2 FQNNGV. V dropped 5 bases and J dropped 7; count of bases not matched to a gene: 15. The CDR3 sequence is 16 residues long. The CDR3 bases are TGTGCCAGCAGCCAAATTTCGACAGGGGCCGGGATTGAAGCTTTCTTT. Its translation is CASSQISTGAGIEAFF.

This chain uses TRBV10-2 with TRBJ2-3; 14 nucleotides line up with TRBD2. With V trimmed by 8 bases and J by 6 bases, 10 bases remained unmatched. The CDR3 covers 16 residues. Germline loops: CDR1 WSHSY, CDR2 SAAADI. The CDR3 DNA reads TGCGCCAGCCGTAGGGGGAGGACTAGCGGGAGGGATACGCAGTATTTT. As protein: CASRRGRTSGRDTQYF.

J is TRBJ1-1 and V is TRBV30, with no clear D. In germline, CDR1 is GTSNPN, CDR2 SVGIG (reference sequence). CDR3 size: 14 residues. V shed 0 bases and J shed 5 bases, with 13 bases lying between them. CDR3 sequence (DNA): TGTGCCTGGAGTGTACATCGGGGAGTTACTGAAGCTTTCTTT. Encoded protein: CAWSVHRGVTEAFF.

This chain links TRBV5-4 with TRBJ1-6; D unclear. Germline V lookup: CDR1 SGHNT, CDR2 YYREEE (reference sequence). Trimming left V 1 base short and J 8 bases short, with 13 bases between. This CDR3 contains 15 residues. CDR3 sequence (DNA): TGTGCCAGCAGCTTGCCGGGGAGTACTGATTCACCCCTCCACTTT. Its protein is CASSLPGSTDSPLHF.

The chain carries TRBV7-2 and TRBJ1-2, with D possibly matching TRBD1 (6 bases). V lost 10 bases and J 3 bases, leaving 15 bases between the germline ends. Germline assignment: CDR1 SGHTA and CDR2 FQGNSA. The CDR3 is made up of 13 amino acids. CDR3 amino acids: CATRRGLDYGYTF. The CDR3 nucleotides read TGTGCCACCCGTCGGGGGCTCGACTATGGCTACACCTTC.

In this sample, this clone turned up a few times. The J gene is TRBJ1-1, the V gene TRBV5-1; TRBD1 might be the D (5 bases). CDR3 length: 14 residues. Germline CDR1 reads SGHRS; CDR2 reads YFSETQ. Deletions cut 5 bases from V and 7 bases from J, with 18 bases between. The CDR3 region is CASRSVGTVDEAFF. The DNA for the CDR3 is TGCGCCAGCAGATCCGTGGGGACTGTAGATGAAGCTTTCTTT.

This chain connects TRBV4-1 to TRBJ1-3; D ambiguous. From germline, CDR1 is MGHRA and CDR2 YSYEKL. The CDR3 covers 15 residues. V was shortened by 0 bases and J by 3 bases, with 9 bases between the two germline ends. The CDR3 nucleotides read TGCGCCAGCAGCCAAGATCTGGGTTTTGGAAACACCATATATTTT. This codes for CASSQDLGFGNTIYF.

The chain combines TRBV2 with TRBJ1-1, with D hard to call. CDR1 is SNHLY and CDR2 is FYNNEI in the germline V gene. The CDR3 loop spans 14 amino acids. V dropped 6 bases and J dropped 1 base, with 12 bases sitting between them. The CDR3 region is CASSPMSENTEAFF. CDR3 nucleotide sequence: TGTGCCAGCAGCCCAATGTCAGAGAACACTGAAGCTTTCTTT.

This chain connects TRBV9 to TRBJ1-4, with TRBD1 matching over 7 bases. The V gene's germline CDR1 is SGDLS and CDR2 YYNGEE. The CDR3 length is 13 residues. Trimming at V came to 4 bases and at J to 8 bases, leaving 5 bases not matched to a gene. This CDR3 is CASSPGQEEKLFF. The CDR3 DNA sequence: TGTGCCAGCAGCCCCGGACAGGAGGAAAAACTGTTTTTT.

This clone was counted a single time. J is TRBJ2-6 and V is TRBV5-5, with D uncertain. In germline, CDR1 is SGHKS, CDR2 YYEKEE (reference sequence). The CDR3 is made up of 14 amino acids. Trimming cost V 4 bases and J 4 bases, with 9 bases left between them. For the CDR3, the DNA is TGTGCCAGCAGCCAACGAGTGGGGGCCAACGTCCTGACTTTC. It is translated as CASSQRVGANVLTF. Full variable domain (outside the CDR3, taken from reference TRBV5-5 and TRBJ2-6): DAGVTQSPTHLIKTRGQQVTLRCSPISGHKSVSWYQQVLGQGPQFIFQYYEKEERGRGNFPDRFSARQFPNYSSELNVNALLLGDSALYLCASSQRVGANVLTFGAGSRLTVL.